Given below is one T cell receptor beta chain in context. What this receptor recognizes is not known. No base-level quality is on record; no much larger clone is a single base apart. The sample comes from a study of technical replicates of blood from several donors (dated by TCRdb to the late 2010s). The library was made by the immunoSEQ multiplex PCR assay. Held by TCRdb, this immuneACCESS table contains in-frame sequences only and omits some clones. Under half of the omission traces to an unresolved V gene where checked; the cause of the rest is unknown. A total of about 76,000 clones appear in this sample, around 90% of them only once. The ten largest account for just under 0.25% of the sample. The germline V gene sets CDR1 to MNHEY and CDR2 to SVGAGI. At the junction V is shortened by 0 bases and J by 5 bases; bases outside the gene matches: 4. The CDR3 sequence holds 16 residues, the cysteine and phenylalanine included. The only DNA kept is the CDR3, 48 bases in frame from the first base.

The specimen sequenced was T cells isolated from PBMCs. Recombination joined TRBV6-5 with TRBJ2-3; 11 middle bases align to TRBD2. The clonotype originates from a human donor in good health. The encoded CDR3 is CASSYSLAGGVDTQYF. The sequence in DNA is TGTGCCAGCAGTTACTCGCTAGCGGGGGGTGTAGATACGCAGTATTTT.